This entry lists 27 T cell receptor delta chains sequenced from one sample in a study of gamma-delta chains in newborns, infants, children. TCRdb re-called the reads with CATT. Here the sample spans 8,500 to 10,000 delta-chain clones, 20% to 25% being singletons. The material sequenced was blood. All receptors come from a child who was a newborn, infant or young child, either healthy, febrile or measles-vaccinated (not recorded which).

Comment on this clone: The junction departs from the called germline gene at one end, perhaps through a read error. The chain recombines TRDV2 with TRDJ1; 10 bases match TRDD3. Germline loops: CDR1 GEAIGNYY, CDR2 EKD. The CDR3 length is 15 residues. The CDR3 DNA follows: TGTGCCTGTGACGCGGTGGGGGATACAGCCGATAAACCCATCTTT. Translated, it gives CACDAVGDTADKPIF.

This chain joins TRDV2 and TRDJ2; 9 bases are shared with TRDD3. V lost 0 bases, J lost 4 bases, and 32 bases stayed unmatched. Germline V gene data show CDR1 as GEAIGNYY and CDR2 as EKD. The CDR3 length is 25 residues. In nucleotides, the CDR3 is TGTGCCTGTGACACCGTTGCTCTCTACGGTGGACTGGGGGACCATCCCCATTTGCAGACAGCACAACTCTTCTTT. This sequence encodes CACDTVALYGGLGDHPHLQTAQLFF.

This chain links TRDV2 with TRDJ1; 11 nucleotides align to TRDD3. The CDR3 totals 19 residues. CDR1 and CDR2 (germline): GEAIGNYY, EKD. V gave up 0 bases and J gave up 3 bases; unmatched junction bases: 14. Here the CDR3 reads CACDTVGMGDTRKADKLIF. DNA for the CDR3: TGTGCCTGTGACACCGTCGGGATGGGGGATACGCGGAAGGCCGATAAACTCATCTTT.

Notes on this clone: Given a far larger clone just one base away, this is likely a sequencing read error. The sample has other DNA sequences that encode this CDR3 too. The V and J genes are TRDV2 and TRDJ1, with D possibly TRDD3 on 5 matching bases. The CDR3 consists of 15 residues. Per germline, CDR1 GEAIGNYY and CDR2 EKD. CDR3 amino acids: CACDPWGPYTDKLIF. The CDR3 nucleotides read TGTGCCTGTGACCCATGGGGACCGTACACCGATAAACTCATCTTC.

This clone was observed a few times. The rearrangement joins TRDV2 to TRDJ1; weak D call: TRDD3 (5 bases). Germline V gene sequence: CDR1 GEAIGNYY, CDR2 EKD. Between the trimmed V and J ends, which lost 0 bases and 8 bases, there was a span of 27 bases. This CDR3 contains 18 residues. The CDR3 reads CACDTGTLQGASLSKLIF. The CDR3 DNA reads TGTGCCTGTGACACCGGTACTCTCCAGGGGGCATCTCTCTCAAAACTCATCTTT.

This clone turned up a few times. At one of its ends the junction is not consistent with the germline gene, which may arise from a read error. This chain joins TRDV2 and TRDJ1; the D gene is possibly TRDD3 (5 bases). CDR1 is GEAIGNYY and CDR2 is EKD in the germline V gene. The CDR3 spans 14 residues. The CDR3 DNA is TGTGCCCGTGACACTCTCGGGGACGCCGATAAACTCATCTTT. It yields the protein CARDTLGDADKLIF.

The CDR3 spells CAKMGDTKTPASWDTRQMFF. CDR3 sequence (DNA): TGTGCAAAAATGGGGGATACAAAAACACCCGCCTCCTGGGACACCCGACAGATGTTTTTC. The rearrangement joins TRDV2 to TRDJ3; TRDD3 matches 10 bases. Germline V gene lookup returns CDR1 GEAIGNYY and CDR2 EKD. The CDR3 has 20 amino acids.

In this sample, this clone turned up a few times. The CDR3, as DNA: TGTGCCTGTGACACCACGGCCTGGGGGACGTCCTGGGACACCCGACAGATGTTTTTC. This translates into CACDTTAWGTSWDTRQMFF. The V and J genes are TRDV2 and TRDJ3, with 8 bases fitting TRDD3. V shed 0 bases, J shed 1 base, and the junction held 7 bases outside the gene matches. Germline V lookup: CDR1 GEAIGNYY, CDR2 EKD. CDR3 length: 19 amino acids.

The chain couples TRDV2 to TRDJ1, with 13 bases lining up with TRDD3. Losses at the gene ends were 0 bases for V and 5 bases for J; bases not matched to a gene: 11. The length of the CDR3 is 18 residues. Germline lookup yields CDR1 GEAIGNYY and CDR2 EKD. The CDR3 is CACDTLLLGDTLLDKLIF. The DNA of the CDR3 is TGTGCCTGTGACACCCTATTACTGGGGGATACGCTCCTGGATAAACTCATCTTT.

As regards this clone: Mismatch with germline at one junction end may stem from a read error. This specimen includes other DNA sequences encoding the same CDR3. J is TRDJ1 and V is TRDV2, with 13 bases lining up with TRDD3. Germline CDR1 reads GEAIGNYY; CDR2 reads EKD. The CDR3 has 24 residues. CDR3 region: CACDTVEPNTGGYAVTTYTDKLIF. DNA for the CDR3: TGTGCATGTGACACCGTAGAACCTAATACTGGGGGATACGCCGTAACTACTTACACCGATAAACTCATCTTT.

There are a few counts of this clone. Additional DNA sequences in this sample encode the identical CDR3. The V call is TRDV2, the J call TRDJ1, with D possibly matching TRDD3 (7 bases). CDR1 and CDR2 (germline): GEAIGNYY, EKD. Trimming stripped 1 base from V and 0 bases from J, with 14 bases between. CDR3 length: 16 amino acids. This CDR3 reads CACDTVGEIHTDKLIF. The CDR3 DNA follows: TGTGCCTGTGACACGGTGGGGGAAATACACACCGATAAACTCATCTTT.

The V gene is TRDV2, the J gene TRDJ1; 8 bases map to TRDD3. V gave up 0 bases and J gave up 3 bases; unmatched junction bases: 8. Germline values: CDR1 GEAIGNYY, CDR2 EKD. This CDR3 contains 16 residues. CDR3 protein: CACDTVGTGGPDKLIF. The CDR3 DNA is TGTGCCTGTGACACCGTTGGTACTGGGGGCCCCGATAAACTCATCTTT.

The rearrangement uses TRDV2 and TRDJ1; 9 nucleotides align to TRDD2. V lost 0 bases and J lost 2; bases outside the gene matches: 12. Per germline, CDR1 GEAIGNYY and CDR2 EKD. The CDR3 covers 18 residues. The CDR3 nucleotides are TGTGCCTGTGACACCCTTCCAATCCTTCCTACTGGTACCGATAAACTCATCTTT. Translating gives CACDTLPILPTGTDKLIF.

This clone has more than one count but fewer than ten. The CDR3 DNA reads TGTGCCTGTGAGTCCGTACTGGGGGACCTTTCGTACACCGATAAACTCATCTTT. Translated: CACESVLGDLSYTDKLIF. V is TRDV2 and J is TRDJ1, with TRDD3 matching 9 bases. The germline V gene has CDR1 GEAIGNYY and CDR2 EKD. The length of the CDR3 is 18 residues. V dropped 4 bases and J dropped 0; count of bases not matched to a gene: 14.

With respect to this clone: With a much larger clone just one base away, this may be a read error. The rearrangement links TRDV1 to TRDJ2; D remains unclear. The CDR3 is 15 residues long. Germline V gene lookup returns CDR1 TSWWSYY and CDR2 QGS. The CDR3 protein is CALGEFPMPRAQPFF. In DNA, the CDR3 is TGTGCTCTTGGGGAGTTCCCGATGCCCCGGGCACAACCCTTCTTT.

The chain employs TRDV2 and TRDJ1; 7 nucleotides align to TRDD3. V dropped 7 bases and J dropped 0; count of bases not matched to a gene: 16. CDR3 length: 17 residues. Looked up from germline, CDR1 is GEAIGNYY and CDR2 is EKD. CDR3 nucleotides: TGTGCCTGCTCTTTACTGGGGCTTACCTCGTACACCGATAAACTCATCTTT. Translation gives CACSLLGLTSYTDKLIF.

This clone rates as large. The V call is TRDV2, the J call TRDJ1, with 8 positions matching TRDD3. Germline V gene sequence: CDR1 GEAIGNYY, CDR2 EKD. The V gene end was trimmed by 3 bases and the J gene end by 0 bases; junction bases not matched to a gene: 11. The CDR3 runs 17 residues. CDR3 bases: TGTGCCTGTGACCAACTGGGGGGACCAAAGTACACCGATAAACTCATCTTT. Amino acid sequence: CACDQLGGPKYTDKLIF.

This clone showed up just a few times. Given a much more abundant clone one base away, this may be a read error. The chain combines TRDV2 with TRDJ1; possible D gene TRDD3, 6 bases. The CDR3 totals 15 residues. Germline V CDR1 and CDR2: GEAIGNYY, EKD. CDR3 nucleotide sequence: TGTGCCTGTGACGGTCTGGGGAGATACACCGATAAACCCATCTTT. Protein sequence: CACDGLGRYTDKPIF.

This rearrangement joins TRDV1 to TRDJ1; 9 bases match TRDD3. The CDR3 has 19 amino acids. The germline V gene has CDR1 TSWWSYY and CDR2 QGS. Unmatched junction bases numbered 21, after V lost 6 bases and J lost 4 bases. CDR3 residues: CALGYHTGGPWGYDDKLIF. The CDR3 nucleotides are TGTGCTCTTGGTTATCATACTGGGGGGCCCTGGGGATACGACGATAAACTCATCTTT.

This clone was detected a few times. One end of the junction fails to match germline, which may point to a read error. Different DNA sequences within this sample yield the same CDR3. V is TRDV2 and J is TRDJ1, with 7 bases aligning to TRDD3. Germline CDR1 and CDR2: GEAIGNYY and EKD. This CDR3 has 17 residues. This chain's CDR3 is CACDTLSTGAYTDKLIF. CDR3 coding DNA: TGTGCCTGTGACACCCTGAGTACTGGGGCCTACACTGATAAACTCATCTTT.

This clone was seen a handful of times. The V call is TRDV1, the J call TRDJ1, with 8 bases fitting TRDD3. Unmatched junction bases numbered 13, after V lost 0 bases and J lost 7 bases. The germline V gene has CDR1 TSWWSYY and CDR2 QGS. The CDR3 sequence is 17 residues long. CDR3 in amino acids: CALGELWNTGGPSKLIF. The CDR3 coding sequence is TGTGCTCTTGGGGAACTGTGGAACACTGGGGGGCCTTCTAAACTCATCTTT.

The J gene is TRDJ1, the V gene TRDV2; D possibly corresponds to TRDD3 (6 bases). Germline values: CDR1 GEAIGNYY, CDR2 EKD. Trimming removed 4 bases at V and 3 bases at J, with 23 bases between. The CDR3 has 17 amino acids. This CDR3 is CACDGIRVGMSPDKLIF. The CDR3 nucleotides read TGTGCCTGTGATGGGATTAGGGTGGGGATGTCACCCGATAAACTCATCTTT.

Comments on this clone: At one boundary the junction diverges from the germline segment, which might be a read error. V usage is TRDV1 and J usage is TRDJ1; weak D call: TRDD3 (5 bases). This CDR3 comprises 14 residues. Germline V gives CDR1 TSWWSYY, CDR2 QGS. CDR3 residues: CARGEGGTLKKLIF. The CDR3 DNA is TGTGCTCGTGGGGAAGGAGGAACGCTGAAGAAACTCATCTTT.

The V and J genes are TRDV2 and TRDJ1; D perhaps matches TRDD3 (5 bases). The ends were cut back, 0 bases at V and 8 bases at J, with 27 bases in the middle. The CDR3 totals 18 residues. CDR1 and CDR2 from the germline V gene are GEAIGNYY and EKD. The CDR3 spells CACDTGTLQGTSLSKLIF. DNA of the CDR3: TGTGCCTGTGACACCGGTACTCTCCAGGGGACATCTCTCTCAAAACTCATCTTT.

This clone was counted between two and nine times. This rearrangement joins TRDV2 to TRDJ2; TRDD3 matches at 8 bases. From germline, CDR1 is GEAIGNYY and CDR2 EKD. The CDR3 contains 16 residues. Trimming removed 3 bases from V and 8 bases from J; junction bases left unmatched: 13. The CDR3 spells CACDPWGDRATAQLFF. DNA of the CDR3: TGTGCCTGTGACCCCTGGGGGGATAGGGCCACGGCACAACTCTTCTTT.

The chain recombines TRDV2 with TRDJ4; 8 positions match TRDD3. After removal of 3 bases from V and 0 bases from J, the junction contained 5 bases not matched to a gene. This CDR3 is built from 14 residues. Germline V gene lookup returns CDR1 GEAIGNYY and CDR2 EKD. CDR3 loop: CACDAILGARPLIF. The DNA for the CDR3 is TGTGCCTGTGACGCGATACTGGGGGCCAGACCCCTGATCTTT.

This clone occurred a few times. This sequence may be a read error, since a much larger clone differs from it by one base. The V gene is TRDV2, the J gene TRDJ1; 9 nucleotides agree with TRDD3. The CDR3 covers 17 residues. The germline gives CDR1 GEAIGNYY, CDR2 EKD. The CDR3 spells CARDTMGDISYTDKLIF. For the CDR3, the DNA is TGTGCCCGTGACACCATGGGGGATATTTCGTACACCGATAAACTCATCTTT.